This T cell receptor (beta chain) appears in the sequencing data of a study of regulatory T cells in long-lasting Graves disease. Arm-PCR of CDR3 regions and iRepertoire HTBI primers were the basis on which TCR beta libraries were built. From the multiplex PCR reads, TCRdb called clonotypes with MiXCR, one entry per CDR3 protein. The sample lists about 400,000 distinct CDR3 sequences, around 21% occurring once. Time point noted: persistent/refractory GD, antithyroid drugs over 5 years with positive TRAb. The authors made the TCR library using RNA they extracted from PBMCs. In this sample, this clonotype turned up many times. The origin of this receptor is a female donor with Graves disease. The starting material was peripheral blood mononuclear cells (PBMCs), obtained when the disease was refractory, from a patient treated with antithyroid drugs.

CDR3 protein: CASSFVRGTEAFF. The CDR3 DNA reads as TGTGCCAGCAGTTTTGTTAGGGGCACTGAAGCTTTCTTT. This chain connects TRBV27 to TRBJ1-1; D might be TRBD1 (5 bases). Trimming took 3 bases from V and 4 from J, leaving 9 bases between them. The CDR3 extends over 13 amino acids. Germline V lookup: CDR1 MNHEY, CDR2 SMNVEV (reference sequence).